This T cell receptor (beta chain) stems from a study of graft-versus-host responses after intestinal transplantation. Study-wide background: The recipients all started with anti-thymocyte globulin induction and then took tacrolimus and steroids for roughly three years.

A note on this clone: As yet, its antigen is unknown.

Generated by immunoSEQ multiplex PCR, the TCRdb table keeps only in-frame clones and is missing some. The sample contains about 82,000 clones, 91% of which appear only once. Findings and limits, study-wide: Graft-versus-host to host-versus-graft clonal ratios in allografts were high in patients with graft-donor T cell macrochimerism. There were GvH clones found in recipient marrow, and some of them appeared first in ileum or blood.

Trimming took 4 bases from V and 0 from J, leaving 7 bases between them. The germline CDR1 and CDR2 sequences are SQVTM and ANQGSEA. The CDR3 totals 14 residues. The clonotype was recovered from a human donor who was the organ donor for an intestinal transplant. The chain has TRBV29-1 and TRBJ2-6; D gene uncertain. The specimen comprised unstimulated CD4+ T cells sorted from spleen or lymph node cells, sampled before transplant. The CDR3 loop reads CSVVEFSGANVLTF. The DNA of the CDR3 is TGCAGCGTTGTTGAGTTCTCTGGGGCCAACGTCCTGACTTTC.